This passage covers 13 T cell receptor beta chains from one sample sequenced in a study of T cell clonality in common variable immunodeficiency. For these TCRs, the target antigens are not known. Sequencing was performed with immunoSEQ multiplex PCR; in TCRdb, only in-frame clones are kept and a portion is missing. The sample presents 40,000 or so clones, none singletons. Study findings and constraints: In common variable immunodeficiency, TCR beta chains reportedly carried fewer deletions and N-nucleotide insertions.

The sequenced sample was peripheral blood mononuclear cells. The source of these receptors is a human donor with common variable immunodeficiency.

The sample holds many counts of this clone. The CDR3: CSAEGTGGAKNIQYF. The CDR3 bases that were read are TGCAGTGCCGAAGGGACAGGGGGAGCCAAAAACATT. This chain connects TRBV20-1 to TRBJ2-4, with 11 bases that match TRBD1. The DNA ends 3 residues before the CDR3 does, and the rest of the CDR3 is filled in from the germline J gene. CDR1 and CDR2 from the germline V gene are DFQATT and SNEGSKA (reference sequence). The CDR3 covers 15 residues. Losses at the gene ends were 6 bases for V and 0 bases for J; bases not matched to a gene: 4.

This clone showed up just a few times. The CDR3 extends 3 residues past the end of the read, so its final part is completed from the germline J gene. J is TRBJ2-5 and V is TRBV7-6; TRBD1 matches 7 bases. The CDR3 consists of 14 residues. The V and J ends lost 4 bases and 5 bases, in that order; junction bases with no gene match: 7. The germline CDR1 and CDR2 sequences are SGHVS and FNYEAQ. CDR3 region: CASSWRQGQETQYF. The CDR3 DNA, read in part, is TGTGCCAGCAGCTGGAGACAGGGTCAGGAGACC.

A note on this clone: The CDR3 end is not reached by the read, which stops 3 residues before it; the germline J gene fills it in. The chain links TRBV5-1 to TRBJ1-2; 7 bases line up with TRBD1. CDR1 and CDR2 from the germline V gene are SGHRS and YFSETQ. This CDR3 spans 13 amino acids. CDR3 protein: CASREGEGASYTF. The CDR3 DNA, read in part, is TGCGCCAGCAGAGAGGGGGAGGGGGCGAGC.

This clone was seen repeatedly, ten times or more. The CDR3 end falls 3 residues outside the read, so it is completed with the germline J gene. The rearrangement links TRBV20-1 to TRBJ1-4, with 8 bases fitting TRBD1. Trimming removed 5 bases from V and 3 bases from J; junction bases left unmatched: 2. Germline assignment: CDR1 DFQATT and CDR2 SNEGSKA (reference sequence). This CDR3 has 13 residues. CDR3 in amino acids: CSAQTGANEKLFF. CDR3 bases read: TGCAGTGCTCAGACAGGGGCTAATGAAAAA.

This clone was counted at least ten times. The CDR3 sequence is CAWSAIADTDNEQFF. The covered CDR3 bases are TGTGCCTGGAGTGCTATAGCGGATACTGACAATGAG. The chain employs TRBV30 and TRBJ2-1; D possibly corresponds to TRBD2 (6 bases). The sequence runs out 3 residues before the end of the CDR3; the remainder is reconstructed from the germline J gene. Trimming removed 1 base at V and 5 bases at J, with 15 bases between. The CDR3 covers 15 residues. Per the germline V gene, CDR1 is GTSNPN and CDR2 is SVGIG (reference sequence).

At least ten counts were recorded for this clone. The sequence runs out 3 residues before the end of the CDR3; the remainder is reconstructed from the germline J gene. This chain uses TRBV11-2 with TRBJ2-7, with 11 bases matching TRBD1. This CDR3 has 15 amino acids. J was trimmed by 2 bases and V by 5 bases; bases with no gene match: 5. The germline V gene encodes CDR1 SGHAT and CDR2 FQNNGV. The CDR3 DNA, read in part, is TGTGCCAGCAGCCCAGGGACAGGGGGTACCTACGAG. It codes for CASSPGTGGTYE. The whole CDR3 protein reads CASSPGTGGTYEQYF.

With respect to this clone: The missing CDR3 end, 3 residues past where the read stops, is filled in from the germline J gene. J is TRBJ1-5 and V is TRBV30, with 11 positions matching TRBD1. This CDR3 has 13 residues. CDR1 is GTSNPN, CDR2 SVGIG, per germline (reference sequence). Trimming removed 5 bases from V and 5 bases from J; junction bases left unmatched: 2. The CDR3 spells CAWGTGGYQPQHF. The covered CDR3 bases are TGTGCCTGGGGGACAGGGGGGTATCAGCCC.

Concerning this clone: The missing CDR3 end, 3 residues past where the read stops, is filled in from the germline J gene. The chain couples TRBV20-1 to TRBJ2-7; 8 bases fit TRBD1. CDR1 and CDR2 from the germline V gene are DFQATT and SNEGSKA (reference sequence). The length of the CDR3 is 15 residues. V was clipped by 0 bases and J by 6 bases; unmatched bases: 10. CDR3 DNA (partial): TGCAGTGCTAGAGATTCGACAGGGGCATCAAGCGAG. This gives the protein CSARDSTGASSE. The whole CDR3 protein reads CSARDSTGASSEQYF.

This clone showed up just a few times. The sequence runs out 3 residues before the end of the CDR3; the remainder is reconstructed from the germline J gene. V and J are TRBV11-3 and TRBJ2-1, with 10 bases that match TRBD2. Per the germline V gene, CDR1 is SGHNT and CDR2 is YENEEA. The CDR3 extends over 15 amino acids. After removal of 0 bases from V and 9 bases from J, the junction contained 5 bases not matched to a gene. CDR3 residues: CASSLDSGGIFEQFF. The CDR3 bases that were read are TGTGCCAGCAGCTTAGATAGCGGGGGGATTTTTGAG.

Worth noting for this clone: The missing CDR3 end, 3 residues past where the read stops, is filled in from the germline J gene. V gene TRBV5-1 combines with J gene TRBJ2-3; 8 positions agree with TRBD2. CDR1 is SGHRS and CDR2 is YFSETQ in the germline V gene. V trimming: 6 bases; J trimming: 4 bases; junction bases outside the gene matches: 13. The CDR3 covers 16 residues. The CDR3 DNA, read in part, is TGCGCCAGCACCCTCGGGGGGGCTAGCGATGCAGATACG. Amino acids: CASTLGGASDADT. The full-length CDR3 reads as CASTLGGASDADTQYF.

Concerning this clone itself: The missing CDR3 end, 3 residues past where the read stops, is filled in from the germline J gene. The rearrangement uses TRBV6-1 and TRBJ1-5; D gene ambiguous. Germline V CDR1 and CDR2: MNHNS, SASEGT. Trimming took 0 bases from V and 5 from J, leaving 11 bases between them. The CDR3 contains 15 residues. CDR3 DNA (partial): TGTGCCAGCAGTGAAGCGCTCAACATGGATCAGCCC. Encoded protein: CASSEALNMDQP. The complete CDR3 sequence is CASSEALNMDQPQHF.

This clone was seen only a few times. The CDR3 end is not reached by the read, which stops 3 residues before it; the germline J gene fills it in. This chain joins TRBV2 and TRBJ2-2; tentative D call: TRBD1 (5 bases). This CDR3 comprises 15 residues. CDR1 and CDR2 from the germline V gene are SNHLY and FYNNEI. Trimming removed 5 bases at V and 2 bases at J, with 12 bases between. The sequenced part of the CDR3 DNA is TGTGCCAGCAGTCGGTTTACAGGAAACACCGGGGAG. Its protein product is CASSRFTGNTGE. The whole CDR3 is CASSRFTGNTGELFF.

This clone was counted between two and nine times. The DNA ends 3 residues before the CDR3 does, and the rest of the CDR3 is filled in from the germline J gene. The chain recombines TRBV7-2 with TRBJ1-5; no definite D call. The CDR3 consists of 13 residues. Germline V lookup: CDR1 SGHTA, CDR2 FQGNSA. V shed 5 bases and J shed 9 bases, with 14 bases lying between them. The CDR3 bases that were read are TGTGCCAGCAGCGTAGACACAAGGGTGCCC. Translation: CASSVDTRVP. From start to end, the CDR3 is CASSVDTRVPQHF.